This entry is about one TCR beta chain. Its antigen is still unknown. Mouse gene names apply. The sequenced fragment ends 1 residue before the CDR3 boundary, so the rest is inferred from the germline J gene. Trimming removed 4 bases at V and 0 bases at J, with 6 bases between. Per the germline V gene, CDR1 is NNHDY and CDR2 is SYVADS. The CDR3 covers 13 residues. TCRbeta CDR3 was sequenced at survey depth with template counts. Libraries were prepared by immunoSEQ multiplex PCR; TCRdb keeps only in-frame clonotypes and omits some of them. The sample consists of some 17,000 clones, under 80% of them appearing once. This record belongs to a study of tissue T cells after allogeneic stem cell transplantation. General study points: Within patients, tissue anatomy strongly shaped TCR repertoire composition. In patients and mice, blood and spleen missed much of tissue repertoire.

The sequenced sample consisted of spleen. The clonotype was recovered from a female BALB/c mouse in good health. Strain haplotype (MHC): H2-d. This rearrangement joins TRBV13-3 to TRBJ2-3; D call uncertain. CDR3 DNA (partial): TGTGCCAGCAGTTTGGGTAGTGCAGAAACGCTGTAT. This translates into CASSLGSAETLY. The whole CDR3 region reads CASSLGSAETLYF.